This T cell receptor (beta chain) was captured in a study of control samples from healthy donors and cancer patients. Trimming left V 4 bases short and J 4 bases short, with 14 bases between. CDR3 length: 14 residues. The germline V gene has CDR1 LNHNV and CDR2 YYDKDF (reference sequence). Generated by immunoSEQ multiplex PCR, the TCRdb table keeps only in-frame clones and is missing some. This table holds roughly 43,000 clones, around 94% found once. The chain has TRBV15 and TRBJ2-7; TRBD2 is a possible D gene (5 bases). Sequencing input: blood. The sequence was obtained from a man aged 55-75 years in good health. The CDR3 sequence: CATSTEAGRYEQYF. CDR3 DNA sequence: TGTGCCACCAGCACCGAGGCGGGTAGGTACGAGCAGTACTTC.